This T cell receptor beta chain came from a study of blood T cell repertoires in COVID-19. Original processing methods: Counts of nucleated cells, estimated from reference gene primer amplification, were obtained. Repertoires were generated with immunoSEQ multiplex PCR, while TCRdb's copy carries only in-frame clones and drops some. V and J calls and clone size come straight from that table; D and trimming were deduced from the DNA. The sample has fewer than 250,000 clones; around four fifths are singletons. CDR1 is SEHNR, CDR2 FQNEAQ, per germline (reference sequence). The CDR3 contains 15 residues. The V segment lost 1 base and the J segment 6 bases; nucleotides outside the gene matches: 5.

The sequencing input was peripheral blood. This sequence originates from a human donor in a cohort sampled during active COVID-19. The chain uses TRBV7-9 and TRBJ2-7, with 11 bases that match TRBD2. CDR3 residues: CASSLDLGLAAEQYF. CDR3 bases: TGTGCCAGCAGCTTAGACCTGGGACTAGCGGCCGAGCAGTACTTC. The whole variable domain, filled in from reference TRBV7-9 and TRBJ2-7, reads DTGVSQNPRHKITKRGQNVTFRCDPISEHNRLYWYRQTLGQGPEFLTYFQNEAQLEKSRLLSDRFSAERPKGSFSTLEIQRTEQGDSAMYLCASSLDLGLAAEQYFGPGTRLTVT.